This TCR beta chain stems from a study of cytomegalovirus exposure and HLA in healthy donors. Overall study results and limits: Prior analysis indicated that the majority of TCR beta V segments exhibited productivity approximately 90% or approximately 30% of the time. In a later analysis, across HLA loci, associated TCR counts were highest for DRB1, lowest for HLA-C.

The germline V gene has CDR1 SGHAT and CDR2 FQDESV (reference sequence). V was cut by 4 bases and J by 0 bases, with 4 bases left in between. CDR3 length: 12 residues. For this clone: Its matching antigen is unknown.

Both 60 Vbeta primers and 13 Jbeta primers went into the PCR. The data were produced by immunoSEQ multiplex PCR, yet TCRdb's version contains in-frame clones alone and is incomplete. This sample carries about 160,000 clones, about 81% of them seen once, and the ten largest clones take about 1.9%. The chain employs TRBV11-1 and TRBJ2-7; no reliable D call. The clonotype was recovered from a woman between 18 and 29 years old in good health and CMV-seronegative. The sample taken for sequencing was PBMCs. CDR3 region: CASSSVSYEQYF. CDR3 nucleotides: TGTGCCAGCAGCTCGGTCTCCTACGAGCAGTACTTC.